The 32 T cell receptor beta chains below come from one sample, sequenced in a study of Tregs in tolerant kidney transplant recipients. This table comes from immunoSEQ multiplex PCR, and its TCRdb copy is limited to in-frame clones, with some not included. In the table there are about 60,000 clones, roughly 92% of which are singletons. Sequences were derived from CD8+ T cells from blood, sampled before the transplant. These receptors were collected from a human donor who received a combined kidney and bone marrow transplant.

The V call is TRBV4-2, the J call TRBJ2-5; 7 nucleotides line up with TRBD2. The CDR3 contains 18 residues. The junction had 11 bases not matched to a gene; V was cut back by 0 bases and J by 1 base. Germline V lookup: CDR1 LGHNA, CDR2 YNFKEQ. The CDR3 loop reads CASSQEGGGGRGQETQYF. Here the CDR3 DNA reads TGTGCCAGCAGCCAAGAGGGCGGGGGTGGCCGCGGCCAAGAGACCCAGTACTTC.

This chain links TRBV7-2 with TRBJ2-7, with 9 bases lining up with TRBD2. CDR3 size: 15 residues. CDR1 and CDR2 (germline): SGHTA, FQGNSA. After removal of 4 bases from V and 0 bases from J, the junction contained 4 bases not matched to a gene. The CDR3 sequence is CASSSLAGHSYEQYF. CDR3 bases: TGTGCCAGCAGCTCTCTAGCGGGGCACTCCTACGAGCAGTACTTC.

The chain employs TRBV7-6 and TRBJ2-5, with TRBD2 identical over 14 bases. Germline trimming cut 4 bases from V and 3 bases from J; bases unmatched to any gene: 13. Germline V gene sequence: CDR1 SGHVS, CDR2 FNYEAQ. This CDR3 has 19 residues. For the CDR3, the DNA is TGTGCCAGCAGCTCCCCCCGGACTAGCGGGAGGTTTATTAAAGAGACCCAGTACTTC. Its translation is CASSSPRTSGRFIKETQYF.

V usage is TRBV28 and J usage is TRBJ2-7; perhaps TRBD1 as D (6 bases). Deletions cut 4 bases from V and 2 bases from J, with 12 bases between. CDR3 length: 14 residues. The germline V gene has CDR1 MDHEN and CDR2 SYDVKM. CDR3 DNA sequence: TGTGCCAGCAGTTCCCGACAGGCAACCTACGAGCAGTACTTC. This translates into CASSSRQATYEQYF.

This chain joins TRBV9 and TRBJ2-3; D call uncertain. CDR3 length equals 14 residues. Deletions cut 0 bases from V and 0 bases from J, with 5 bases between. The germline V gene has CDR1 SGDLS and CDR2 YYNGEE. CDR3 amino acids: CASSVAGSTDTQYF. Here the CDR3 DNA reads TGTGCCAGCAGCGTAGCCGGGAGCACAGATACGCAGTATTTT.

There are a few counts of this clone. The chain couples TRBV4-2 to TRBJ2-1; 8 nucleotides align to TRBD2. V shed 2 bases and J 6 bases; nucleotides not matched to a gene: 6. Germline V gene data show CDR1 as LGHNA and CDR2 as YNFKEQ. This CDR3 is built from 15 residues. The CDR3 sequence: CASSQLIAGINEQFF. CDR3 nucleotide sequence: TGTGCCAGCAGCCAACTTATAGCGGGAATCAATGAGCAGTTCTTC.

The chain combines TRBV9 with TRBJ2-1, with D hard to call. The CDR3 is made up of 17 amino acids. Trimming left V 0 bases short and J 0 bases short, with 13 bases between. CDR1 and CDR2 from the germline V gene are SGDLS and YYNGEE. CDR3 residues: CASSVARRSSSYNEQFF. In DNA, the CDR3 is TGTGCCAGCAGCGTAGCGCGCAGGTCGAGCTCCTACAATGAGCAGTTCTTC.

This chain joins TRBV28 and TRBJ2-7; a weak D match, TRBD2 (6 bases). The CDR3 loop spans 16 amino acids. Between the trimmed V and J ends, which lost 5 bases and 3 bases, there was a span of 20 bases. The germline CDR1 and CDR2 sequences are MDHEN and SYDVKM. CDR3 sequence: CASSPPGLGNDYEQYF. The CDR3, as DNA: TGTGCCAGCAGTCCACCGGGACTCGGCAATGACTACGAGCAGTACTTC.

The chain links TRBV27 to TRBJ2-3, with 9 nucleotides matching TRBD2. The CDR3 has 15 residues. Germline CDR1 and CDR2: MNHEY and SMNVEV (reference sequence). With V trimmed by 7 bases and J by 2 bases, 7 bases remained unmatched. This chain's CDR3 is CASTYGGGDTDTQYF. The DNA for the CDR3 is TGTGCCAGCACCTACGGCGGGGGGGACACAGATACGCAGTATTTT.

CDR3 bases: TGTGCCAGCAGCTTAGACCCCGGGGGGGATACGCAGTATTTT. Translation gives CASSLDPGGDTQYF. The genes are TRBV7-8 and TRBJ2-3, with 7 bases identical to TRBD2. With 1 base clipped from V and 6 bases from J, the junction kept 4 bases outside the gene matches. This CDR3 spans 14 amino acids. In germline, CDR1 is SGHVS, CDR2 FQNEAQ. The full variable domain, with the rest looked up from reference TRBV7-8 and TRBJ2-3, is GAGVSQSPRYKVAKRGQDVALRCDPISGHVSLFWYQQALGQGPEFLTYFQNEAQLDKSGLPSDRFFAERPEGSVSTLKIQRTQQEDSAVYLCASSLDPGGDTQYFGPGTRLTVL.

The chain joins TRBV9 to TRBJ1-3, with D perhaps matching TRBD1 (6 bases). V was shortened by 4 bases and J by 4 bases, with 15 bases between the two germline ends. The germline V gene has CDR1 SGDLS and CDR2 YYNGEE. The CDR3 is 15 amino acids. CDR3 sequence (DNA): TGTGCCAGCAGCCCTGGCGCGGGGGCAGGAAACACCATATATTTT. It specifies CASSPGAGAGNTIYF.

By sample share, this clone is medium-sized. The chain couples TRBV2 to TRBJ2-1; 7 positions match TRBD2. J lost 4 bases, V lost 4 bases, and 7 bases had no gene match. The CDR3 consists of 15 residues. Germline V gene lookup returns CDR1 SNHLY and CDR2 FYNNEI. Here the CDR3 DNA reads TGTGCCAGCAGTGTATCGGCTAGCGGATACAATGAGCAGTTCTTC. Amino acids: CASSVSASGYNEQFF.

The rearrangement joins TRBV2 to TRBJ2-5, with a weak D call TRBD2 (6 bases). V lost 8 bases and J lost 0, with 19 bases in between. The CDR3 loop spans 16 amino acids. The V gene's germline CDR1 is SNHLY and CDR2 FYNNEI. The CDR3 here is CASRGLDTLYQETQYF. The CDR3, as DNA: TGTGCCAGCCGGGGACTCGACACGCTGTACCAAGAGACCCAGTACTTC.

This chain links TRBV4-2 with TRBJ2-7, with 8 bases aligning to TRBD2. V shed 3 bases, J shed 3 bases, and the junction held 4 bases outside the gene matches. The V gene's germline CDR1 is LGHNA and CDR2 YNFKEQ. This CDR3 comprises 14 residues. CDR3 region: CASSHSLAGYEQYF. DNA for the CDR3: TGTGCCAGCAGCCATAGCCTAGCGGGCTACGAGCAGTACTTC.

The chain carries TRBV27 and TRBJ2-1, with TRBD1 matching 7 bases. Looked up from germline, CDR1 is MNHEY and CDR2 is SMNVEV (reference sequence). V trimming: 5 bases; J trimming: 4 bases; junction bases outside the gene matches: 5. The CDR3 runs to 14 residues. This chain's CDR3 is CASSPTGVYNEQFF. The CDR3 nucleotides are TGTGCCAGCAGTCCAACAGGGGTTTACAATGAGCAGTTCTTC.

The chain uses TRBV9 and TRBJ2-3; maybe TRBD2 (6 bases). Germline V CDR1 and CDR2: SGDLS, YYNGEE. The germline V and J ends were trimmed by 1 base and 1 base, with 16 bases remaining between them. The CDR3 covers 17 residues. The CDR3 region is CASSVQEVGGGTDTQYF. CDR3 nucleotide sequence: TGTGCCAGCAGCGTACAGGAAGTCGGAGGGGGCACAGATACGCAGTATTTT.

This rearrangement joins TRBV15 to TRBJ1-2; the D gene is possibly TRBD1 (5 bases). V dropped 4 bases and J dropped 8 bases, with 23 bases sitting between them. CDR1 LNHNV and CDR2 YYDKDF come from the germline V gene (reference sequence). The CDR3 sequence is 16 residues long. The CDR3 DNA reads as TGTGCCACCAGCACTACCACTCCCCAGGGTTCTGGGGGCTACACCTTC. As protein: CATSTTTPQGSGGYTF.

The V gene is TRBV6-5, the J gene TRBJ2-1; D is perhaps TRBD1 (5 bases). V gave up 0 bases and J gave up 6 bases, with 12 bases separating them. Germline CDR1 MNHEY, CDR2 SVGAGI. The CDR3 runs to 15 residues. DNA for the CDR3: TGTGCCAGCAGTTACTCAGGTCAGGGCGGCAATGAGCAGTTCTTC. Protein: CASSYSGQGGNEQFF.

The chain is built from TRBV19 and TRBJ1-1; 8 bases fit TRBD1. With V trimmed by 4 bases and J by 0 bases, 1 base remained unmatched. The CDR3 covers 14 residues. Germline-derived CDR1 and CDR2 are LNHDA and SQIVND (reference sequence). The CDR3 sequence: CASSTGQVNTEAFF. The CDR3 nucleotides read TGTGCCAGTAGTACGGGACAGGTGAACACTGAAGCTTTCTTT.

This chain links TRBV5-6 with TRBJ2-1; TRBD1 is a possible D gene (8 bases). Trimming removed 1 base at V and 7 bases at J, with 27 bases between. The CDR3 has 19 residues. Germline lookup yields CDR1 SGHDT and CDR2 YYEEEE. CDR3 loop: CASSLFGQGTPGGVNEQFF. The CDR3 DNA reads TGTGCCAGCAGCTTGTTCGGACAGGGCACTCCGGGGGGAGTGAATGAGCAGTTCTTC. Filled out from reference TRBV5-6 and TRBJ2-1, the complete variable domain reads DAGVTQSPTHLIKTRGQQVTLRCSPKSGHDTVSWYQQALGQGPQFIFQYYEEEERQRGNFPDRFSGHQFPNYSSELNVNALLLGDSALYLCASSLFGQGTPGGVNEQFFGPGTRLTVL.

The sample holds one count of this clone. The V call is TRBV27, the J call TRBJ2-7; D is undetermined. Germline V gene lookup returns CDR1 MNHEY and CDR2 SMNVEV (reference sequence). Trimming took 5 bases from V and 1 from J, leaving 12 bases between them. The CDR3 covers 14 residues. The CDR3 is CASSHGGMSYEQYF. CDR3 nucleotide sequence: TGTGCCAGCAGTCACGGCGGAATGTCCTACGAGCAGTACTTC.

V gene TRBV19 combines with J gene TRBJ2-1; D not resolved. The CDR3 runs to 12 residues. CDR1 and CDR2 from the germline V gene are LNHDA and SQIVND (reference sequence). Trimming left V 1 base short and J 12 bases short, with 10 bases between. CDR3 nucleotide sequence: TGTGCCAGTAGTATAGGAGGTAAAGGGCAGTTCTTC. Encoded protein: CASSIGGKGQFF.

V is TRBV27 and J is TRBJ2-1; D perhaps matches TRBD2 (5 bases). V lost 6 bases, J lost 3 bases, and 12 bases lay in between. CDR1 MNHEY and CDR2 SMNVEV come from the germline V gene (reference sequence). CDR3 length: 14 residues. The CDR3 DNA is TGTGCCAGCAGACTCGGCGGGCACTACAATGAGCAGTTCTTC. It codes for CASRLGGHYNEQFF.

This clone was seen just once. The rearrangement links TRBV9 to TRBJ1-2; TRBD1 might be the D (6 bases). The CDR3 loop spans 16 amino acids. Per the germline V gene, CDR1 is SGDLS and CDR2 is YYNGEE. V was clipped by 4 bases and J by 1 base, with 17 bases between them. The CDR3: CASSTNRGAYNYGYTF. In nucleotides, the CDR3 is TGTGCCAGCAGCACCAATCGGGGGGCTTATAACTATGGCTACACCTTC.

For this clone: Other DNA sequences within the sample encode an identical CDR3. The V and J genes are TRBV6-4 and TRBJ2-7; 9 positions agree with TRBD1. Germline CDR1 and CDR2: MRHNA and SNTAGT. Unmatched junction bases numbered 8, after V lost 11 bases and J lost 3 bases. The CDR3 contains 13 residues. The CDR3 sequence: CAGEQGARYEQYF. The CDR3 DNA reads TGTGCCGGAGAACAGGGGGCACGCTACGAGCAGTACTTC.

About this clone itself: Distinct nucleotide sequences in the sample also encode this CDR3. The chain carries TRBV28 and TRBJ1-6; unclear D gene. Germline V lookup: CDR1 MDHEN, CDR2 SYDVKM. The V and J ends lost 10 bases and 13 bases respectively, with 17 bases between them. The CDR3 runs to 12 residues. The CDR3 reads CATGWASSPLHF. The DNA of the CDR3 is TGTGCCACTGGGTGGGCGAGTTCCCCCCTCCACTTT.

The chain combines TRBV9 with TRBJ2-3, with TRBD2 matching over 10 bases. Germline trimming cut 2 bases from V and 6 bases from J; bases unmatched to any gene: 9. This CDR3 comprises 16 residues. CDR1 and CDR2 (germline): SGDLS, YYNGEE. The CDR3, as DNA: TGTGCCAGCAGCGTCGGAAGCGGGGGGGCCTTCGATACGCAGTATTTT. It is translated as CASSVGSGGAFDTQYF. Looking up the rest from reference TRBV9 and TRBJ2-3 gives the full variable domain: DSGVTQTPKHLITATGQRVTLRCSPRSGDLSVYWYQQSLDQGLQFLIQYYNGEERAKGNILERFSAQQFPDLHSELNLSSLELGDSALYFCASSVGSGGAFDTQYFGPGTRLTVL.

The rearrangement links TRBV4-1 to TRBJ2-7; 10 bases align to TRBD2. V gave up 5 bases and J gave up 6 bases; unmatched junction bases: 16. The length of the CDR3 is 17 residues. CDR1 MGHRA and CDR2 YSYEKL come from the germline V gene. CDR3 DNA sequence: TGCGCCAGCAGCATAACCGCAGCGGGGGGGAAAACGGGCGAGCAGTACTTC. Protein: CASSITAAGGKTGEQYF.

The rearrangement links TRBV4-2 to TRBJ1-3; D unresolved. The CDR3 is 15 residues long. Looked up from germline, CDR1 is LGHNA and CDR2 is YNFKEQ. The V end lost 0 bases, the J end lost 4 bases, and 10 bases lay between the germline ends. The CDR3 bases are TGTGCCAGCAGCCAAGAGGAGGCGGGAGGAAACACCATATATTTT. Protein: CASSQEEAGGNTIYF.

The chain combines TRBV28 with TRBJ2-2; no firm D call. CDR3 length: 16 amino acids. Trimming removed 3 bases from V and 6 bases from J, with 17 bases in between. Germline V lookup: CDR1 MDHEN, CDR2 SYDVKM. This chain's CDR3 is CASSFPDMSDAGELFF. In nucleotides, the CDR3 is TGTGCCAGCAGTTTCCCAGACATGTCCGACGCCGGGGAGCTGTTTTTT.

In this sample, this clone is medium-sized. V usage is TRBV7-9 and J usage is TRBJ2-7; the D is unclear. V was cut by 5 bases and J by 3 bases, with 11 bases left in between. The CDR3 sequence is 13 residues long. Per the germline V gene, CDR1 is SEHNR and CDR2 is FQNEAQ (reference sequence). CDR3 in amino acids: CASSETTDYEQYF. Written as DNA, the CDR3 is TGTGCCAGCAGCGAGACAACTGACTACGAGCAGTACTTC.

This rearrangement joins TRBV5-8 to TRBJ1-1; D gene uncertain. The CDR3 consists of 15 residues. Trimming stripped 4 bases from V and 9 bases from J, with 22 bases between. Germline lookup yields CDR1 SGHTS and CDR2 YDEGEE. This CDR3 reads CASSLGILATDKAFF. DNA for the CDR3: TGTGCCAGCAGCCTGGGAATTTTGGCAACAGATAAAGCTTTCTTT.